This TCR beta chain came from a study of tumor and adjacent non-tumor tissue in lung cancer. Study-wide context: Aged roughly 30 to 85 years, patients included roughly ten men and a handful of women with stage I to III disease. Study results and limitations: Shorter survival was associated with higher TCR diversity in tumors.

RNA was extracted from bulk tissue without any cell sorting. Newly diagnosed lung cancer patients had thoracic surgery in China, August–late 2014, without prior chemotherapy. This clonotype has more than one count but fewer than ten. Its specificity is not known. An end of the junction differs from the germline gene, which may be a read error. The library came from three nested PCR rounds adapted from ARM-PCR protocols. One entry per CDR3 protein results from TCRdb running MiXCR on the multiplex PCR reads. Among 77,000 or so distinct CDR3 sequences listed, roughly 80% were seen once. Sequencing used lung tumor tissue. The clonotype originates from a woman in her fifties or sixties with non-small cell lung cancer.

CDR3 residues: CASSSTGTQETQNF. Here the CDR3 DNA reads TGTGCCAGCAGCTCAACGGGTACGCAAGAGACCCAGAACTTC. The gene calls are TRBV5-4 and TRBJ2-5; D is undetermined. The germline V gene has CDR1 SGHNT and CDR2 YYREEE (reference sequence). There are 14 residues in the CDR3.